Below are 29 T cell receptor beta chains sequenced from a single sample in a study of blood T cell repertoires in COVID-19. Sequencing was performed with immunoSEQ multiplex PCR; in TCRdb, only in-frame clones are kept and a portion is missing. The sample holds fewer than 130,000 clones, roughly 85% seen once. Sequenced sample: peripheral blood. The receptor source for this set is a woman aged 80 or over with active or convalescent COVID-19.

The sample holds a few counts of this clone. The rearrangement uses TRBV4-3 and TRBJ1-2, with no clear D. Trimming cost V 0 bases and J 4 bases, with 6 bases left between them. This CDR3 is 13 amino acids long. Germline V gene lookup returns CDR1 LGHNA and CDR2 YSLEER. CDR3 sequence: CASSQDRFYGYTF. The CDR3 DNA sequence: TGCGCCAGCAGCCAAGACAGGTTCTATGGCTACACCTTC.

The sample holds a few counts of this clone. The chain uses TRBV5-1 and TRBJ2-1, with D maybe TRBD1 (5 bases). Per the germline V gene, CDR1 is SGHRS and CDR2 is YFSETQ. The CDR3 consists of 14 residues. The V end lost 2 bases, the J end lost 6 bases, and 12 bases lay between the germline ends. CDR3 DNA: TGCGCCAGCAGCTTTCCCAGGGAAGTCAATGAGCAGTTCTTC. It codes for CASSFPREVNEQFF.

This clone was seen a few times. DNA for the CDR3: TGCGCCAGCAGCGCCCGGGACAGCTCCTACAATGAGCAGTTCTTC. It translates to CASSARDSSYNEQFF. The chain is built from TRBV5-1 and TRBJ2-1; 7 nucleotides align to TRBD1. V was pared by 4 bases and J by 0 bases, with 4 bases of the junction left unmatched. The CDR3 totals 15 residues. The germline V gene encodes CDR1 SGHRS and CDR2 YFSETQ.

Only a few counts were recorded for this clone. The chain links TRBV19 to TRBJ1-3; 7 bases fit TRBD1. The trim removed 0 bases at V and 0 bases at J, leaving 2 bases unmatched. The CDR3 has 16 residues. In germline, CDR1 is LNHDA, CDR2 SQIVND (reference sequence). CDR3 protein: CASSIDGDSSGNTIYF. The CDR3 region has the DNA TGTGCCAGTAGTATAGATGGGGACAGCTCTGGAAACACCATATATTTT.

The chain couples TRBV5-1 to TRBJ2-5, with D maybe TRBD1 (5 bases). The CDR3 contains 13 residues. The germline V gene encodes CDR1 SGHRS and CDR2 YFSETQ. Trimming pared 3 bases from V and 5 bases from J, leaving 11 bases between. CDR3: CASSSQGRETQYF. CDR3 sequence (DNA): TGCGCCAGCAGCTCGCAGGGCAGGGAGACCCAGTACTTC.

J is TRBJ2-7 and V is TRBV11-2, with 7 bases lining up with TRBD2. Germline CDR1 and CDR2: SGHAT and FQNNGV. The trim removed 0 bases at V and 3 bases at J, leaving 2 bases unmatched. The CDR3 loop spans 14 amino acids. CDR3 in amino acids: CASSLDGGSYEQYF. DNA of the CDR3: TGTGCCAGCAGCTTAGATGGCGGGAGCTACGAGCAGTACTTC. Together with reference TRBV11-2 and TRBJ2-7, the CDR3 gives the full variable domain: EAGVAQSPRYKIIEKRQSVAFWCNPISGHATLYWYQQILGQGPKLLIQFQNNGVVDDSQLPKDRFSAERLKGVDSTLKIQPAKLEDSAVYLCASSLDGGSYEQYFGPGTRLTVT.

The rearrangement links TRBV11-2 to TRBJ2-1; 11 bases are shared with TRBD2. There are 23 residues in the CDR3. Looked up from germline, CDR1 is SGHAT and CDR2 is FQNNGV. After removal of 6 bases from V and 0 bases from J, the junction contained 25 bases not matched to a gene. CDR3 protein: CASSMTRASGRPPPLSSYNEQFF. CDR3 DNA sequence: TGTGCCAGCAGTATGACGAGGGCTAGCGGGAGGCCGCCCCCTCTTAGCTCCTACAATGAGCAGTTCTTC.

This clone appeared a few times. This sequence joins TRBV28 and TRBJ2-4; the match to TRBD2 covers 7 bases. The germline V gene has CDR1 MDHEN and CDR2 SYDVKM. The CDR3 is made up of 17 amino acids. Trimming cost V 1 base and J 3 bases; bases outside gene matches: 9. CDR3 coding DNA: TGTGCCAGCAGTTTATTCTCGACTAGCATGGGCAAAAACATTCAGTACTTC. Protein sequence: CASSLFSTSMGKNIQYF. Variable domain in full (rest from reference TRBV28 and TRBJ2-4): DVKVTQSSRYLVKRTGEKVFLECVQDMDHENMFWYRQDPGLGLRLIYFSYDVKMKEKGDIPEGYSVSREKKERFSLILESASTNQTSMYLCASSLFSTSMGKNIQYFGAGTRLSVL.

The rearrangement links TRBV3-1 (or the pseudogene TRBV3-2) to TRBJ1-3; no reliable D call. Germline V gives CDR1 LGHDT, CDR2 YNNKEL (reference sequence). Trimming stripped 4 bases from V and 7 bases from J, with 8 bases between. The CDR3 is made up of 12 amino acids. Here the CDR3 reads CASSLSGNTIYF. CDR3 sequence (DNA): TGTGCCAGCAGCCTCAGCGGGAACACCATATATTTT.

The CDR3 DNA follows: TGTGCCAGCAGTGGAACAGGGGGTGGGGGGAACACTGAAGCTTTCTTT. Protein: CASSGTGGGGNTEAFF. The chain joins TRBV28 to TRBJ1-1; TRBD1 matches 8 bases. Per germline, CDR1 MDHEN and CDR2 SYDVKM. The CDR3 is 16 residues long. After removal of 5 bases from V and 1 base from J, the junction contained 9 bases not matched to a gene.

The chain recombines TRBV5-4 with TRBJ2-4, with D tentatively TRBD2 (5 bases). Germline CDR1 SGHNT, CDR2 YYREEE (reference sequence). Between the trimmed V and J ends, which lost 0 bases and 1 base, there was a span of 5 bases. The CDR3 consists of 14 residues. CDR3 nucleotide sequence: TGTGCCAGCAGCTTGGGAGGGGCCAAAAACATTCAGTACTTC. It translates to CASSLGGAKNIQYF.

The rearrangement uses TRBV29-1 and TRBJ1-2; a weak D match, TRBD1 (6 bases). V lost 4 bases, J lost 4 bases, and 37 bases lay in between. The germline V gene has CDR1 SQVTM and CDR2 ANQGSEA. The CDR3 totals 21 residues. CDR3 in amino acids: CSVGQLFRDDSQGLSGYGYTF. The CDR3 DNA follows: TGCAGCGTTGGACAGCTCTTTCGGGACGATTCACAGGGCCTTTCTGGCTATGGCTACACCTTC.

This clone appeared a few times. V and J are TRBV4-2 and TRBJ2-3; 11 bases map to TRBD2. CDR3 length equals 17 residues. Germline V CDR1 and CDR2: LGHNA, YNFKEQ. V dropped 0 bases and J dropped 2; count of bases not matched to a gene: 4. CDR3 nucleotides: TGTGCCAGCAGCCAAGAGCCTAGCGGGAGGACCACAGATACGCAGTATTTT. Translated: CASSQEPSGRTTDTQYF.

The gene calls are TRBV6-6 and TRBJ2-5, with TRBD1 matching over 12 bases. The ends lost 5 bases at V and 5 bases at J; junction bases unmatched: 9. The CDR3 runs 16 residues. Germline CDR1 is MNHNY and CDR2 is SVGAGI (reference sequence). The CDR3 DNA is TGTGCCAGCAGTCCCGGGGGGGACAGGGGGCTCGAGACCCAGTACTTC. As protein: CASSPGGDRGLETQYF.

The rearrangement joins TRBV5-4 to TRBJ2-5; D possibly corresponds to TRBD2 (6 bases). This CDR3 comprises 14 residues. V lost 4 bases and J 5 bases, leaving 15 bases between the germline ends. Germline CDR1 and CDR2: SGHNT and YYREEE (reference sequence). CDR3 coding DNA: TGTGCCAGCAGCCAACCGGGGCGGGACGAGACCCAGTACTTC. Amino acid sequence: CASSQPGRDETQYF.

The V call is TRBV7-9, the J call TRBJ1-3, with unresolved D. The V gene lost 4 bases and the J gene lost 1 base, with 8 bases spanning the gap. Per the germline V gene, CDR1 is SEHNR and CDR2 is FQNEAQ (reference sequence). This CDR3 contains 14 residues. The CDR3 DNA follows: TGTGCCAGCAGCTCGACTCTTTCTGGAAACACCATATATTTT. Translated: CASSSTLSGNTIYF.

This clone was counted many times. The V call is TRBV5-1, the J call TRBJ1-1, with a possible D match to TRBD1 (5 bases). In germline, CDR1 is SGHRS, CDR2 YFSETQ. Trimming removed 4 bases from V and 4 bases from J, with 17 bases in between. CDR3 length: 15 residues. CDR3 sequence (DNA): TGCGCCAGCAGCGCCCTGCAGGGAGCGGGCACTGAAGCTTTCTTT. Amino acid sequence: CASSALQGAGTEAFF.

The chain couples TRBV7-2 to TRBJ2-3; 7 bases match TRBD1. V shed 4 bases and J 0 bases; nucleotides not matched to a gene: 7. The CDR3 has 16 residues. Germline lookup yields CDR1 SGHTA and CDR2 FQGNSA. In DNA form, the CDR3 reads TGTGCCAGCAGCTGGGGGACAGATACTAGCACAGATACGCAGTATTTT. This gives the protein CASSWGTDTSTDTQYF.

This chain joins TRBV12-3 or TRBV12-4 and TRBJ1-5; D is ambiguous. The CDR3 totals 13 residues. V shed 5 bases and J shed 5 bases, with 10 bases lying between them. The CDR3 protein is CASSLQPDQPQHF. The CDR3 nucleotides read TGTGCCAGCAGTCTACAGCCAGATCAGCCCCAGCATTTT.

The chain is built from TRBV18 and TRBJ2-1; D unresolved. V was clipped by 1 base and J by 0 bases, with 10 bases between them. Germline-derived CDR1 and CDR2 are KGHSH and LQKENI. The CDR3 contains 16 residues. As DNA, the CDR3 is TGTGCCAGCTCACCACGCGGCGCCCGCTCCTACAATGAGCAGTTCTTC. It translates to CASSPRGARSYNEQFF.

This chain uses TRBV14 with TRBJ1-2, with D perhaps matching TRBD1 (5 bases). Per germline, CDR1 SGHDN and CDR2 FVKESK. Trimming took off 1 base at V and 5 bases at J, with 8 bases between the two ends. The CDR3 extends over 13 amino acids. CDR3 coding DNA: TGTGCCAGCAGCCAAGGGACAACTTATGGCTACACCTTC. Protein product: CASSQGTTYGYTF.

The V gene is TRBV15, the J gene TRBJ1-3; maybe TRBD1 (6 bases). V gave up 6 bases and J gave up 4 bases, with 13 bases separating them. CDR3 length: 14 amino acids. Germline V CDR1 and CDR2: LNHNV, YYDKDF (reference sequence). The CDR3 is CATSWGTTGNTIYF. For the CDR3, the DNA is TGTGCCACCAGTTGGGGGACAACAGGAAACACCATATATTTT.

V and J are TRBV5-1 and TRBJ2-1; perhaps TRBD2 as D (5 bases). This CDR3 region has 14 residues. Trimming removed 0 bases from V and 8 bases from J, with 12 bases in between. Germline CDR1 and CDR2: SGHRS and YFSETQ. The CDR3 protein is CASSLVLLEDEQFF. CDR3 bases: TGCGCCAGCAGCTTGGTGTTACTGGAGGATGAGCAGTTCTTC.

CDR3 sequence: CASSRDIRNQPQHF. The DNA for the CDR3 is TGTGCCAGCAGCCGGGACATCCGTAATCAGCCCCAGCATTTT. The chain joins TRBV28 to TRBJ1-5; D possibly corresponds to TRBD1 (6 bases). V was shortened by 6 bases and J by 4 bases, with 13 bases between the two germline ends. Germline-derived CDR1 and CDR2 are MDHEN and SYDVKM. The CDR3 length is 14 residues.

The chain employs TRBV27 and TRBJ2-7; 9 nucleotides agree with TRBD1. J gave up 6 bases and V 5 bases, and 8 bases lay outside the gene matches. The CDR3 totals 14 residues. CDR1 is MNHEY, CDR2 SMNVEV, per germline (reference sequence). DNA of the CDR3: TGTGCCAGCAGTCAATGGGACAGGGCCGGCGAGCAGTACTTC. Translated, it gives CASSQWDRAGEQYF.

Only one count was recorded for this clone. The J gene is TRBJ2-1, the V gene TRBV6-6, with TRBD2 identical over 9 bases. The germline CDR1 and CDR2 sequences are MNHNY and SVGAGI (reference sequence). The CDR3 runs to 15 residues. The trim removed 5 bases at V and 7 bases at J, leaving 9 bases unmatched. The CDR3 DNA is TGTGCCAGCAGTCCCGCGGGAGGGAGGGATAATGAGCAGTTCTTC. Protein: CASSPAGGRDNEQFF.

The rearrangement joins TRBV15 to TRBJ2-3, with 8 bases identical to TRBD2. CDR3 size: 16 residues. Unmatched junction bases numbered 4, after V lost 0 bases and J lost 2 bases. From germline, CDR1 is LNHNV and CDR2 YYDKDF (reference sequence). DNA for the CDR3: TGTGCCACCAGCAGAGATACTAGCGGATACACAGATACGCAGTATTTT. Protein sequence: CATSRDTSGYTDTQYF.

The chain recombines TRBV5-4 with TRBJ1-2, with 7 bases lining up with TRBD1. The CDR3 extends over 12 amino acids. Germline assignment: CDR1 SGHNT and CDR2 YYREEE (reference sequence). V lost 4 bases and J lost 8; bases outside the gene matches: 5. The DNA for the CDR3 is TGTGCCAGCAGCCAGACAGGGAAGGGCTACACCTTC. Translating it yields CASSQTGKGYTF.

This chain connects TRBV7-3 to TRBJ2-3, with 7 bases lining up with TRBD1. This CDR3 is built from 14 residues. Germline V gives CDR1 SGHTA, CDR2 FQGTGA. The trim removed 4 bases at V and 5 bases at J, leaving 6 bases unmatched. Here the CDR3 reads CASSSDRAGDTQYF. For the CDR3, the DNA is TGTGCCAGCAGCTCCGACAGGGCGGGAGATACGCAGTATTTT.